Below, 21 T cell receptor beta chains from the same sample are listed, as sequenced in a study of T cell responses to AZD1222 COVID-19 vaccine. TCRdb's copy holds only in-frame clones and misses some; the assay was immunoSEQ multiplex PCR. Counted here are 140,000 to 150,000 clones, under 95% occurring once; the ten biggest clones make up 2.5% to 3%. The sample here was peripheral blood, taken on day 0 of MenACWY control vaccination. The receptor set was obtained from an adult in good health.

This CDR3 is CASSAGPGSGNTIYF. Here the CDR3 DNA reads TGTGCCAGCAGCGCGGGACCCGGATCAGGAAACACCATATATTTT. This chain uses TRBV7-2 with TRBJ1-3; D is perhaps TRBD1 (5 bases). V was cut by 5 bases and J by 4 bases, with 15 bases left in between. The CDR3 contains 15 residues. CDR1 and CDR2 (germline): SGHTA, FQGNSA.

The rearrangement uses TRBV21-1 and TRBJ2-5; the table's D gene call, TRBD1, was not cross checked with the DNA. TRBV21-1 is noted as a pseudogene. The CDR3 contains 14 residues. CDR3 DNA sequence: TGTGCCAGCAGCAAAGAACAGGGAAGAGAGACCCAGTACTTC. Its protein is CASSKEQGRETQYF.

The chain links TRBV18 to TRBJ2-7; D unclear. Trimming stripped 2 bases from V and 4 bases from J, with 12 bases between. The germline CDR1 and CDR2 sequences are KGHSH and LQKENI. The CDR3 extends over 14 amino acids. The CDR3 sequence: CASSPGSVGYEQYF. The CDR3 DNA reads TGTGCCAGCTCACCAGGCAGCGTCGGTTACGAGCAGTACTTC.

The chain couples TRBV19 to TRBJ1-5, with 7 bases identical to TRBD1. The V segment lost 10 bases and the J segment 3 bases; nucleotides outside the gene matches: 12. CDR1 LNHDA and CDR2 SQIVND come from the germline V gene (reference sequence). The CDR3 has 15 amino acids. The CDR3 loop reads CATASGTAINQPQHF. In DNA form, the CDR3 reads TGTGCCACGGCCTCCGGGACAGCGATCAATCAGCCCCAGCATTTT. The whole variable domain, filled in from reference TRBV19 and TRBJ1-5, reads DGGITQSPKYLFRKEGQNVTLSCEQNLNHDAMYWYRQDPGQGLRLIYYSQIVNDFQKGDIAEGYSVSREKKESFPLTVTSAQKNPTAFYLCATASGTAINQPQHFGDGTRLSIL.

V is TRBV27 and J is TRBJ1-6; 8 bases agree with TRBD1. Trimming at V came to 2 bases and at J to 11 bases, leaving 8 bases not matched to a gene. The length of the CDR3 is 15 residues. CDR1 and CDR2 (germline): MNHEY, SMNVEV (reference sequence). CDR3 amino acids: CASSLSRTGLAPLHF. The DNA for the CDR3 is TGTGCCAGCAGTTTAAGTAGGACAGGGCTTGCACCCCTCCACTTT.

The gene calls are TRBV19 and TRBJ1-5; TRBD1 matches 12 bases. V was pared by 3 bases and J by 7 bases, with 4 bases of the junction left unmatched. The germline V gene encodes CDR1 LNHDA and CDR2 SQIVND (reference sequence). The CDR3 consists of 15 residues. The CDR3 coding sequence is TGTGCCAGTAGTATGGGACAGGGGGCTGGCCAGCCCCAGCATTTT. Encoded protein: CASSMGQGAGQPQHF.

The rearrangement uses TRBV30 and TRBJ2-3; 9 bases are shared with TRBD1. Trimming at V came to 3 bases and at J to 7 bases, leaving 11 bases not matched to a gene. Germline V gives CDR1 GTSNPN, CDR2 SVGIG (reference sequence). The CDR3 is 15 residues long. CDR3 bases: TGTGCCTGGAGGCTAGGGGGACAGGGACCAAATACGCAGTATTTT. Protein sequence: CAWRLGGQGPNTQYF.

This clone has only one observation. The V call is TRBV2, the J call TRBJ1-6, with no clear D. The ends were cut back, 6 bases at V and 9 bases at J, with 9 bases in the middle. The CDR3 totals 12 residues. In germline, CDR1 is SNHLY, CDR2 FYNNEI. The CDR3 DNA is TGTGCCAGCAGGCTAGTGGGTTCACCCCTCCACTTT. As protein: CASRLVGSPLHF.

This clone was counted a single time. In the same sample, other DNA sequences code for this CDR3. The V and J genes are TRBV28 and TRBJ1-2; D gene ambiguous. The length of the CDR3 is 12 residues. Trimming cost V 6 bases and J 2 bases, with 7 bases left between them. The germline gives CDR1 MDHEN, CDR2 SYDVKM. The CDR3: CASSLQNYGYTF. Here the CDR3 DNA reads TGTGCCAGCAGCCTACAGAACTATGGCTACACCTTC.

The chain carries TRBV10-3 and TRBJ2-2; D remains ambiguous. Trimming took off 0 bases at V and 7 bases at J, with 9 bases between the two ends. Per germline, CDR1 ENHRY and CDR2 SYGVKD. This CDR3 region has 14 residues. The CDR3 sequence is CAISESAQNGELFF. CDR3 in DNA: TGTGCCATCAGTGAGTCCGCGCAAAACGGGGAGCTGTTTTTT.

This chain links TRBV30 with TRBJ1-5; D not resolved. CDR3 size: 15 residues. Germline loops: CDR1 GTSNPN, CDR2 SVGIG (reference sequence). V was cut by 2 bases and J by 5 bases, with 16 bases left in between. The CDR3 here is CAWSRGRSPDQPQHF. The CDR3 DNA sequence: TGTGCCTGGAGTCGCGGACGGTCCCCTGATCAGCCCCAGCATTTT.

The V gene is TRBV19, the J gene TRBJ1-2; D gene uncertain. The CDR3 is 15 residues long. Germline CDR1 reads LNHDA; CDR2 reads SQIVND (reference sequence). Trimming took off 6 bases at V and 6 bases at J, with 20 bases between the two ends. In DNA form, the CDR3 reads TGTGCCAGTAGGGCCCGGGATAGGTGGATCCATGGCTACACCTTC. Its translation: CASRARDRWIHGYTF.

V and J are TRBV30 and TRBJ2-5, with 11 nucleotides matching TRBD2. This CDR3 has 15 residues. From germline, CDR1 is GTSNPN and CDR2 SVGIG (reference sequence). Trimming at V came to 1 base and at J to 2 bases, leaving 3 bases not matched to a gene. The CDR3 is CAWSGPSGGQETQYF. DNA for the CDR3: TGTGCCTGGAGTGGGCCTAGCGGGGGGCAAGAGACCCAGTACTTC.

The rearrangement joins TRBV7-2 to TRBJ2-2, with 8 positions matching TRBD1. Germline CDR1 SGHTA, CDR2 FQGNSA. Losses at the gene ends were 5 bases for V and 6 bases for J; bases not matched to a gene: 5. There are 14 residues in the CDR3. CDR3 in DNA: TGTGCCAGCAGCCCCAGGGGGCAGTCCGGGGAGCTGTTTTTT. This translates into CASSPRGQSGELFF. Full variable domain (missing parts from reference TRBV7-2 and TRBJ2-2): GAGVSQSPSNKVTEKGKDVELRCDPISGHTALYWYRQSLGQGLEFLIYFQGNSAPDKSGLPSDRFSAERTGGSVSTLTIQRTQQEDSAVYLCASSPRGQSGELFFGEGSRLTVL.

V and J are TRBV18 and TRBJ1-2; a weak D match, TRBD1 (5 bases). The CDR3 runs to 13 residues. V lost 3 bases to trimming and J lost 8 bases, with 13 bases between them. The V gene's germline CDR1 is KGHSH and CDR2 LQKENI. This CDR3 is CASSPDGAVGYTF. CDR3 DNA: TGTGCCAGCTCACCGGACGGGGCGGTAGGCTACACCTTC.

The chain is built from TRBV24-1 and TRBJ1-2; D possibly corresponds to TRBD1 (6 bases). V was pared by 3 bases and J by 7 bases, with 8 bases between. The CDR3 length is 12 residues. In germline, CDR1 is KGHDR, CDR2 SFDVKD. The CDR3, as DNA: TGTGCCACCAGTGATACAGGGACTGGCTACACCTTC. Translation gives CATSDTGTGYTF.

The chain has TRBV27 and TRBJ1-2; D gene ambiguous. V was cut by 4 bases and J by 8 bases, with 14 bases left in between. The CDR3 totals 13 residues. Germline loops: CDR1 MNHEY, CDR2 SMNVEV (reference sequence). The CDR3 loop reads CASSSGFRGGYTF. CDR3 in DNA: TGTGCCAGCAGTTCCGGGTTCCGAGGGGGCTACACCTTC.

The V and J genes are TRBV5-1 and TRBJ1-3, with D uncertain. The V gene lost 3 bases and the J gene lost 0 bases, with 10 bases spanning the gap. The CDR3 is made up of 15 amino acids. CDR1 SGHRS and CDR2 YFSETQ come from the germline V gene. CDR3 DNA sequence: TGCGCCAGCAGCTCCCTAGGATCCTCTGGAAACACCATATATTTT. It translates to CASSSLGSSGNTIYF.

The V call is TRBV20-1, the J call TRBJ2-3; no clear D gene. Trimming stripped 5 bases from V and 5 bases from J, with 5 bases between. The CDR3 contains 10 residues. The germline CDR1 and CDR2 sequences are DFQATT and SNEGSKA (reference sequence). CDR3 sequence reads: CSARGDTQYF. CDR3 coding DNA: TGCAGTGCTCGTGGAGATACGCAGTATTTT.

The chain links TRBV10-2 to TRBJ1-2; TRBD1 might be the D (5 bases). The CDR3 has 15 amino acids. Trimming took 6 bases from V and 2 from J, leaving 16 bases between them. CDR1 WSHSY and CDR2 SAAADI come from the germline V gene. The CDR3 coding sequence is TGCGCCAGCAGAGAGGGGCAGGGAGGGAACTATGGCTACACCTTC. Its protein product is CASREGQGGNYGYTF.

This chain connects TRBV7-3 to TRBJ2-5; D might be TRBD2 (6 bases). The CDR3 covers 17 residues. Trimming took off 0 bases at V and 1 base at J, with 15 bases between the two ends. Per germline, CDR1 SGHTA and CDR2 FQGTGA. CDR3 in amino acids: CASSLTPRGGGQETQYF. The CDR3 DNA follows: TGTGCCAGCAGCTTAACTCCTCGGGGAGGAGGCCAAGAGACCCAGTACTTC.